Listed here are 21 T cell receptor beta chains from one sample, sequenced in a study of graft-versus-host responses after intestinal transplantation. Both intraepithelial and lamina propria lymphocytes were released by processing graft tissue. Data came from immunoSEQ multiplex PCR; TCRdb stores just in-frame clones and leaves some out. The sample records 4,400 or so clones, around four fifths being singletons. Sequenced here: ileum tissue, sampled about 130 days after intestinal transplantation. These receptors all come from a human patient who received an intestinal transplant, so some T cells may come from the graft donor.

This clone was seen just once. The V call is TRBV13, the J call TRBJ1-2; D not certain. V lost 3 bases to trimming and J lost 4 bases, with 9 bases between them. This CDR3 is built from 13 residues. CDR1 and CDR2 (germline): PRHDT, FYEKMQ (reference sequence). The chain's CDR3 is CASSFQRLYGYTF. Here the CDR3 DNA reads TGTGCCAGCAGCTTCCAGCGTCTCTATGGCTACACCTTC. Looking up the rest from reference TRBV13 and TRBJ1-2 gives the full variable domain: AAGVIQSPRHLIKEKRETATLKCYPIPRHDTVYWYQQGPGQDPQFLISFYEKMQSDKGSIPDRFSAQQFSDYHSELNMSSLELGDSALYFCASSFQRLYGYTFGSGTRLTVV.

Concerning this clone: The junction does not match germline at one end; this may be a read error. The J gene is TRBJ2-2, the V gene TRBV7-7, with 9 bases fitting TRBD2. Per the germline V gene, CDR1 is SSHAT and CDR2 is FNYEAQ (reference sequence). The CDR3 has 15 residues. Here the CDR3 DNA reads TGTGCTAGCAGCCCAGTAGCGGGAGCGACCGGGGAGCTGTTTTTT. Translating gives CASSPVAGATGELFF.

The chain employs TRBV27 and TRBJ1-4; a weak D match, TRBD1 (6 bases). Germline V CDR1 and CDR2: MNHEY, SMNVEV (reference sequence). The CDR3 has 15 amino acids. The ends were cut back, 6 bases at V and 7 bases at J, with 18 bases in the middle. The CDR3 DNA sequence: TGTGCCAGCAGCAGCATCATGGGGGCACGTGAAAAACTGTTTTTT. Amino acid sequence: CASSSIMGAREKLFF.

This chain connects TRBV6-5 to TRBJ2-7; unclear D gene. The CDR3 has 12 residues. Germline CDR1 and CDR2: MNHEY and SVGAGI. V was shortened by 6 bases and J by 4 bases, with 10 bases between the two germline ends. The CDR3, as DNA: TGTGCCAGCAGCCCAGTCGGGTACGAGCAGTACTTC. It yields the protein CASSPVGYEQYF.

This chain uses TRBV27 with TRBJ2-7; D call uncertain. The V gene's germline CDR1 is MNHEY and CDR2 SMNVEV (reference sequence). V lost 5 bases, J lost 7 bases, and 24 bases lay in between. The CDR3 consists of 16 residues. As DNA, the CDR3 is TGTGCCAGCAGTCCCTTATGGTTGGTCCCTAGTAGGGAGCAGTACTTC. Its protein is CASSPLWLVPSREQYF.

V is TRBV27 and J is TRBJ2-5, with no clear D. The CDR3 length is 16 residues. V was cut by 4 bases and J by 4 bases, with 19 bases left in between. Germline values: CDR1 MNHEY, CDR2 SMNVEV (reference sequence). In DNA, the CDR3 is TGTGCCAGCAGTTACACTCGAAGTAGGAGTGGAGAGACCCAGTACTTC. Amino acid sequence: CASSYTRSRSGETQYF.

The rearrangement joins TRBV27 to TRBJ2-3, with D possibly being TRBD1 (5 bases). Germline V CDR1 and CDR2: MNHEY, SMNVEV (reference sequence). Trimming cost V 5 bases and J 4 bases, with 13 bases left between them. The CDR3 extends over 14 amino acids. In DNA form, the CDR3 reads TGTGCCAGCAGTCTAGGGGCTACGTCAGATACGCAGTATTTT. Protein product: CASSLGATSDTQYF.

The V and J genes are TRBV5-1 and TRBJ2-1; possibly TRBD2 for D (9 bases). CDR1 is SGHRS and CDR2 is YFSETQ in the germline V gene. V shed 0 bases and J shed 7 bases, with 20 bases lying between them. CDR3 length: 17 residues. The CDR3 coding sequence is TGCGCCAGCAGCTTGGCAGGGGGCGGGAGGGCCGGAAATGAGCAGTTCTTC. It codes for CASSLAGGGRAGNEQFF.

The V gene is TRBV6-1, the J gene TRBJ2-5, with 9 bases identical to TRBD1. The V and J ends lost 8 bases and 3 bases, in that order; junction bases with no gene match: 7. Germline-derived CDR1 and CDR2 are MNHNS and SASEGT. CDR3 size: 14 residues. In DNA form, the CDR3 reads TGTGCCAGCGTTTACAGGGGGCGTGAAGAGACCCAGTACTTC. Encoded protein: CASVYRGREETQYF.

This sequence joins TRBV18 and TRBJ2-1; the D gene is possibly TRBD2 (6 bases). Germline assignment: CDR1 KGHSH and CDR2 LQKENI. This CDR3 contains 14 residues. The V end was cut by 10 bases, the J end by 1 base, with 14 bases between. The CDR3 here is CATRRDWSYNEQFF. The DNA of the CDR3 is TGTGCCACCCGCCGGGACTGGTCCTACAATGAGCAGTTCTTC.

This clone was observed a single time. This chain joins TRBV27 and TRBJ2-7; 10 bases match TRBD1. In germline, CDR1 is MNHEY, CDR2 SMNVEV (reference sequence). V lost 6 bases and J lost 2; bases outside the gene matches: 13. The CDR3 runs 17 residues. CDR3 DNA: TGTGCCAGCAGCCGTTACGGCCGGGACAGGGGCCCCTACGAGCAGTACTTC. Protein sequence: CASSRYGRDRGPYEQYF.

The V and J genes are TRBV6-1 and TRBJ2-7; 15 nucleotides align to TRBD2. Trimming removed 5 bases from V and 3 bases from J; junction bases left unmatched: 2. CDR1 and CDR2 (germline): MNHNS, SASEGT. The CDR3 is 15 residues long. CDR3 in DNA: TGTGCCAGCAGTTTGGGACTAGCGGGGGGCTACGAGCAGTACTTC. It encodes CASSLGLAGGYEQYF.

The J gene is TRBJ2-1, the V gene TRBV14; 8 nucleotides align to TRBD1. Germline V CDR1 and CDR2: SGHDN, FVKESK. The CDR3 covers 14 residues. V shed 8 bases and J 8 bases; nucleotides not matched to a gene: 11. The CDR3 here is CASHHPQGADEQFF. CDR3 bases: TGTGCCAGCCATCACCCGCAGGGGGCCGATGAGCAGTTCTTC.

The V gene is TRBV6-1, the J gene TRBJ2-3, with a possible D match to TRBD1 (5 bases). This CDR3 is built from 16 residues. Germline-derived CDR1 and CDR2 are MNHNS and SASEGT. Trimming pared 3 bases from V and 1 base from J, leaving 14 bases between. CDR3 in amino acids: CASSDMGGHGTDTQYF. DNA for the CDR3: TGTGCCAGCAGTGATATGGGCGGACACGGCACAGATACGCAGTATTTT.

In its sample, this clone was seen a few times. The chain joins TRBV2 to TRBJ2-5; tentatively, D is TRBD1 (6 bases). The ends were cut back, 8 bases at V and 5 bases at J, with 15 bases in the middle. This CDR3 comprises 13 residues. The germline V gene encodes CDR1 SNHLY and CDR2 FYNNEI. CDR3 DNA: TGTGCCAGCCACAGGGTTTTGGTCGAGACCCAGTACTTC. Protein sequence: CASHRVLVETQYF.

The CDR3 is CASSWMNTEAFF. The CDR3 region has the DNA TGTGCCAGCAGCTGGATGAACACTGAAGCTTTCTTT. The rearrangement joins TRBV13 to TRBJ1-1; D remains ambiguous. Germline CDR1 PRHDT, CDR2 FYEKMQ (reference sequence). V lost 4 bases and J lost 0, with 3 bases in between. The CDR3 covers 12 residues.

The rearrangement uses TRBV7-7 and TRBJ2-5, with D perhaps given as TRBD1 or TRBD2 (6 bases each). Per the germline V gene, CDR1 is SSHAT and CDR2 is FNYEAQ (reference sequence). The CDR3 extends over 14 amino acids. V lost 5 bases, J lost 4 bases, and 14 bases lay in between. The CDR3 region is CASSPRGRRETQYF. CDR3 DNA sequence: TGTGCCAGCAGCCCACGGGGGCGCAGAGAGACCCAGTACTTC.

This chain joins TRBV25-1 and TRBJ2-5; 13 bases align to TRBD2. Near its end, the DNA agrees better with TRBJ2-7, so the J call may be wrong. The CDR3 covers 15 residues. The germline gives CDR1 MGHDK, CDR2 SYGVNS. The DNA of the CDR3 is TGTGCCAGCAGTGGGACTAGCGGGAGCTCCTACGAGCAGTACTTC. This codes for CASSGTSGSSYEQYF.

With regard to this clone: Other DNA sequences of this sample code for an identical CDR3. CDR3 sequence: CASSLTSTSYNEQFF. The CDR3 DNA is TGTGCCAGCAGCTTAACTTCTACCTCCTACAATGAGCAGTTCTTC. The chain couples TRBV7-2 to TRBJ2-1; D is undetermined. Germline V gene data show CDR1 as SGHTA and CDR2 as FQGNSA. Between the trimmed V and J ends, which lost 2 bases and 0 bases, there was a span of 8 bases. The CDR3 length is 15 residues.

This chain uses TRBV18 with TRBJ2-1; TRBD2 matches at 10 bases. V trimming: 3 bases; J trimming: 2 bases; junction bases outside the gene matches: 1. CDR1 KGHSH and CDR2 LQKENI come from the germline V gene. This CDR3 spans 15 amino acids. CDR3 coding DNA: TGTGCCAGCTCACCGGGACTAGCGACCTACAATGAGCAGTTCTTC. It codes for CASSPGLATYNEQFF.

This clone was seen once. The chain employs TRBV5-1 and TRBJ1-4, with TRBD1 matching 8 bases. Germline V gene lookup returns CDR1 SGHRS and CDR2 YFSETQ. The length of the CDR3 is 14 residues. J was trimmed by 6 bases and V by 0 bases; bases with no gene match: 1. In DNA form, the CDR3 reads TGCGCCAGCAGCTTGGGACAGGGGTATGAAAAACTGTTTTTT. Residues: CASSLGQGYEKLFF.